The next 16 T cell receptor beta chains were all read from a single sample in a study of T cells after yellow fever vaccination. TCRdb re-derived calls from the 5' RACE reads in MiXCR, one entry per CDR3 protein. Of 200,000 to 300,000 distinct CDR3 sequences in the sample, around 13% were seen once. The material sequenced was CD4+ T cells sorted from PBMCs, taken 45 days after the yellow fever booster vaccination. The receptors originated from a man younger than 40 who received the YFV17D yellow fever vaccine.

A few counts support this clonotype. The V gene is TRBV7-2, the J gene TRBJ1-1; no clear D. The germline V and J ends were trimmed by 5 bases and 7 bases, with 8 bases remaining between them. The CDR3 length is 11 residues. Germline values: CDR1 SGHTA, CDR2 FQGNSA. CDR3 in DNA: TGTGCCAGCAGCGCTCAGGTTGAAGCTTTCTTT. This translates into CASSAQVEAFF. The entire variable domain, with the rest obtained from reference TRBV7-2 and TRBJ1-1, is as follows: GAGVSQSPSNKVTEKGKDVELRCDPISGHTALYWYRQSLGQGLEFLIYFQGNSAPDKSGLPSDRFSAERTGGSVSTLTIQRTQQEDSAVYLCASSAQVEAFFGQGTRLTVV.

The sample holds a few counts of this clonotype. The rearrangement joins TRBV7-2 to TRBJ2-3, with D tentatively TRBD1 (5 bases). This CDR3 region has 15 residues. Per germline, CDR1 SGHTA and CDR2 FQGNSA. V dropped 5 bases and J dropped 5 bases, with 17 bases sitting between them. The CDR3 spells CASSPQGKDRDTQYF. The CDR3 region has the DNA TGTGCCAGCAGCCCTCAGGGAAAAGATAGAGATACGCAGTATTTT.

The CDR3 bases are TGCAGTGCTAGAGACGACGGGGGAGCTTTCTTT. This encodes CSARDDGGAFF. The chain recombines TRBV20-1 with TRBJ1-1; possible D gene TRBD1, 5 bases. V dropped 0 bases and J dropped 10 bases, with 9 bases sitting between them. Germline V gene lookup returns CDR1 DFQATT and CDR2 SNEGSKA (reference sequence). The length of the CDR3 is 11 residues.

The chain links TRBV5-6 to TRBJ1-5; possibly TRBD1 for D (5 bases). The CDR3 is 16 residues long. Germline V gene data show CDR1 as SGHDT and CDR2 as YYEEEE. Trimming left V 4 bases short and J 1 base short, with 15 bases between. CDR3 loop: CASSRQPWISNQPQHF. CDR3 bases: TGTGCCAGCAGCCGACAGCCCTGGATAAGCAATCAGCCCCAGCATTTT.

In its sample, this clonotype was seen a few times. This chain connects TRBV20-1 to TRBJ2-3; 8 bases fit TRBD2. The CDR3 extends over 14 amino acids. Trimming at V came to 5 bases and at J to 4 bases, leaving 8 bases not matched to a gene. CDR1 and CDR2 (germline): DFQATT, SNEGSKA (reference sequence). CDR3 in DNA: TGCAGTGCTCTGAGAAGCGGGAGAGCAGATACGCAGTATTTT. Protein: CSALRSGRADTQYF.

The chain has TRBV7-9 and TRBJ1-2, with a tentative D call TRBD1 (6 bases). Germline V lookup: CDR1 SEHNR, CDR2 FQNEAQ (reference sequence). The CDR3 covers 17 residues. Trimming cost V 5 bases and J 2 bases, with 21 bases left between them. Here the CDR3 DNA reads TGTGCCAGCAGCCCCATGTGGGGGGCGAAAGGGAACTATGGCTACACCTTC. Translating gives CASSPMWGAKGNYGYTF.

The V and J genes are TRBV29-1 and TRBJ1-2; D is undetermined. Germline V CDR1 and CDR2: SQVTM, ANQGSEA. The CDR3 has 11 residues. V was cut by 8 bases and J by 4 bases, with 11 bases left in between. The CDR3 coding sequence is TGCAGCCCCGAATGTCCCTATGGCTACACCTTC. Translated: CSPECPYGYTF.

The V and J genes are TRBV7-2 and TRBJ2-1; D is undetermined. The CDR3 consists of 14 residues. CDR1 SGHTA and CDR2 FQGNSA come from the germline V gene. Trimming shortened V by 0 bases and J by 3 bases, and 6 bases separated the two germline ends. CDR3 sequence (DNA): TGTGCCAGCAGCTTAGCTACGGTCTACAATGAGCAGTTCTTC. Residues: CASSLATVYNEQFF.

There are a few counts of this clonotype. V is TRBV4-3 and J is TRBJ2-1, with 9 bases matching TRBD2. Per the germline V gene, CDR1 is LGHNA and CDR2 is YSLEER. The length of the CDR3 is 15 residues. V lost 0 bases and J lost 7; bases outside the gene matches: 4. The CDR3 DNA is TGCGCCAGCAGCCAAGAAGCAGCGGGAGGAAATGAGCAGTTCTTC. This encodes CASSQEAAGGNEQFF.

This clonotype was counted only a few times. The V call is TRBV20-1, the J call TRBJ1-4; 9 nucleotides agree with TRBD1. This CDR3 has 11 residues. From germline, CDR1 is DFQATT and CDR2 SNEGSKA (reference sequence). The V segment lost 6 bases and the J segment 13 bases; nucleotides outside the gene matches: 6. CDR3 protein: CSAGQGGRLFF. The CDR3 DNA is TGCAGTGCGGGACAGGGTGGTAGACTGTTTTTT.

This rearrangement joins TRBV4-3 to TRBJ2-1; D gene unclear. CDR3 length: 16 residues. Trimming left V 0 bases short and J 8 bases short, with 17 bases between. CDR1 and CDR2 (germline): LGHNA, YSLEER. CDR3 residues: CASSQERDNSWDEQFF. The CDR3 coding sequence is TGCGCCAGCAGCCAAGAGCGCGACAACAGTTGGGATGAGCAGTTCTTC.

This chain connects TRBV7-2 to TRBJ1-6; 11 nucleotides agree with TRBD1. This CDR3 has 13 amino acids. Trimming at V came to 7 bases and at J to 10 bases, leaving 3 bases not matched to a gene. CDR1 and CDR2 (germline): SGHTA, FQGNSA. DNA for the CDR3: TGTGCCAGCACCGGGACAGGGGGGTCACCCCTCCACTTT. This gives the protein CASTGTGGSPLHF.

This clonotype was seen a few times. The chain is built from TRBV5-1 and TRBJ2-3, with TRBD2 as a possible D gene (5 bases). Per the germline V gene, CDR1 is SGHRS and CDR2 is YFSETQ. CDR3 length: 17 residues. V was cut by 3 bases and J by 0 bases, with 17 bases left in between. The CDR3 is CASSSEQKRTSTDTQYF. In DNA form, the CDR3 reads TGCGCCAGCAGCTCGGAGCAGAAACGGACTAGCACAGATACGCAGTATTTT.

This clonotype was seen a handful of times. This chain connects TRBV12-3 or TRBV12-4 to TRBJ1-1; D gene uncertain. V was clipped by 6 bases and J by 1 base, with 9 bases between them. The CDR3 sequence is 13 residues long. This CDR3 reads CASSAGRNTEAFF. CDR3 nucleotides: TGTGCCAGCAGCGCAGGACGGAACACTGAAGCTTTCTTT.

This clonotype was observed a few times. The rearrangement uses TRBV27 and TRBJ2-3; D gene uncertain. V was clipped by 5 bases and J by 4 bases, with 19 bases between them. This CDR3 comprises 16 residues. Germline V gives CDR1 MNHEY, CDR2 SMNVEV (reference sequence). In DNA form, the CDR3 reads TGTGCCAGCAGTCCTCGGCTCCCTGTGCTGGCAGATACGCAGTATTTT. Residues: CASSPRLPVLADTQYF.

In this sample, this clonotype turned up a few times. A junction boundary mismatches the germline segment, possibly from a read error. This chain links TRBV6-2 or TRBV6-3 with TRBJ2-7; the match to TRBD1 covers 7 bases. The CDR3 loop spans 11 amino acids. Germline V gene sequence: CDR1 MNHEY, CDR2 SVGEGT. CDR3 DNA: TGTGCCACCACCGGACAGGCCAAGCTCCTTTTC. Protein sequence: CATTGQAKLLF.